The clone carrying this T cell receptor (beta chain) was detected a few times. V dropped 3 bases and J dropped 0 bases, with 9 bases sitting between them. Looked up from germline, CDR1 is LNHDA and CDR2 is SQIVND (reference sequence). This CDR3 has 15 residues. The data stem from a study of blood T cell repertoires in COVID-19. About the research overall: Acute and convalescent COVID-19 samples came from the United States, Italy and Spain. The analysed material was cDNA or gDNA that came from T cells, B-cell-depleted T cells, or PBMCs.

Sequencing used immunoSEQ multiplex PCR; TCRdb keeps in-frame clones, though not all of them. Of 55,000 to 70,000 clones listed, around 81% are singletons. The TCR was taken from a human donor in a cohort sampled during active COVID-19. V and J are TRBV19 and TRBJ2-1; D is unclear. Sequencing was carried out using peripheral blood. Here the CDR3 DNA reads TGTGCCAGTAGTATCAGCGTTAACTCCTACAATGAGCAGTTCTTC. Its protein product is CASSISVNSYNEQFF.